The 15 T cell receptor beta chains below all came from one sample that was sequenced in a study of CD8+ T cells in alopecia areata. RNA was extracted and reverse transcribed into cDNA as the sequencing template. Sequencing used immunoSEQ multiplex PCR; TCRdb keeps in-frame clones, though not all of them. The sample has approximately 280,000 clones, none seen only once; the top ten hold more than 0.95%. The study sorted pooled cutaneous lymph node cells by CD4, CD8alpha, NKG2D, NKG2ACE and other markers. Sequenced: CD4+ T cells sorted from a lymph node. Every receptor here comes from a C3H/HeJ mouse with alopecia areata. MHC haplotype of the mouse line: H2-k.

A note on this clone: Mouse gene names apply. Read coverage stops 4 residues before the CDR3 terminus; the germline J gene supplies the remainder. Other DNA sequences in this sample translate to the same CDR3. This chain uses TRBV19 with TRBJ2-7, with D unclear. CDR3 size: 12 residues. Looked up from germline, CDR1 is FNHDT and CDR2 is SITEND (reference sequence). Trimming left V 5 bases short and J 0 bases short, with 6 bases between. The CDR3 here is CASSRGSYEQYF. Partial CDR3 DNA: TGTGCCAGCAGCCGTGGCTCCTAT.

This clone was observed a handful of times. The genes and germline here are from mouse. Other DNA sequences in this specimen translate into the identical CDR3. The part of the CDR3 DNA that was read is TGTGCCAGCAGTGATAGGACAGATTAT. Amino acids: CASSDRTDY. The entire CDR3 reads CASSDRTDYEQYF. The chain joins TRBV13-1 to TRBJ2-7; perhaps TRBD1 as D (6 bases). Read coverage stops 4 residues before the CDR3 terminus; the germline J gene supplies the remainder. This CDR3 is 13 amino acids long. In germline, CDR1 is NSHNY, CDR2 SYGAGN.

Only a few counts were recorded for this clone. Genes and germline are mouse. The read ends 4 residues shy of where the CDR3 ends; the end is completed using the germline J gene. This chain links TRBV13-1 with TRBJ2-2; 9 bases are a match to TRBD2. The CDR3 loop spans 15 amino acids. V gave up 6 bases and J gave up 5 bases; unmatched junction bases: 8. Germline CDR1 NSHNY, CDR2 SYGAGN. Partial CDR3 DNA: TGTGCCAGCACCGGGACTGGGCGGGATACCGGG. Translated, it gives CASTGTGRDTG. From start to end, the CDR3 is CASTGTGRDTGQLYF.

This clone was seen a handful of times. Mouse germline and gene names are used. CDR3 DNA, as far as it was read: TGTGCCTGGAGTCGGGACAGGGTAACCGGG. Translated: CAWSRDRVTG. The full CDR3 protein is CAWSRDRVTGQLYF. V is TRBV31 and J is TRBJ2-2, with TRBD1 identical over 9 bases. The read terminates 4 residues before the CDR3 end, so the remaining end is supplied by the germline J gene. Germline loops: CDR1 GKSSPN, CDR2 SITVG. The CDR3 has 14 amino acids. Unmatched junction bases numbered 2, after V lost 1 base and J lost 5 bases.

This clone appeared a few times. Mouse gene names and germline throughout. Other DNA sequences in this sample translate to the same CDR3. CDR3 residues: CASGDARDIYEQYF. CDR3 DNA (partial): TGTGCCAGCGGTGATGCGCGGGACATCTAT. The chain is built from TRBV13-2 and TRBJ2-7; D is perhaps TRBD1 (6 bases). The read terminates 4 residues before the CDR3 end, so the remaining end is supplied by the germline J gene. Trimming removed 0 bases from V and 3 bases from J, with 10 bases in between. The CDR3 runs 14 residues. Per germline, CDR1 NNHNN and CDR2 SYGAGS (reference sequence).

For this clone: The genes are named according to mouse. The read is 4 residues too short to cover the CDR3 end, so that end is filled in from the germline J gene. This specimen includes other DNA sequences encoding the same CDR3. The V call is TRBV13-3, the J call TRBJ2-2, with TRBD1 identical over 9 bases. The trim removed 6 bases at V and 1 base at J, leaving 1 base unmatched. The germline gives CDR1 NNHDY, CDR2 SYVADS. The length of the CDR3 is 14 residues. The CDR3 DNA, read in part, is TGTGCCAGCACGGGACAGGGAAACACCGGG. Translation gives CASTGQGNTG. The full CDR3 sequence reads CASTGQGNTGQLYF.

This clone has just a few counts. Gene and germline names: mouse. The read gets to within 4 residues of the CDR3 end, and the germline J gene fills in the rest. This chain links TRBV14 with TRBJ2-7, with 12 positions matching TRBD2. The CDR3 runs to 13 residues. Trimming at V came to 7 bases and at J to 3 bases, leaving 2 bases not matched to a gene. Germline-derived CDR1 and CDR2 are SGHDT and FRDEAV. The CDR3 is CASRDWGVYEQYF. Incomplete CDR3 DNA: TGTGCCAGCCGGGACTGGGGGGTCTAT.

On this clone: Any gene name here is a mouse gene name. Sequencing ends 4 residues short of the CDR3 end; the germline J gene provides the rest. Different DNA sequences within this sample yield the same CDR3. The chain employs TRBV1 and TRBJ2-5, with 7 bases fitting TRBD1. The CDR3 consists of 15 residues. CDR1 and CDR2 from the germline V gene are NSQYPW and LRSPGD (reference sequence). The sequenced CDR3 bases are TGCACCTGCAGTGCAGATCACAGGGGACGAGAC. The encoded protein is CTCSADHRGRD. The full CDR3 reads CTCSADHRGRDTQYF.

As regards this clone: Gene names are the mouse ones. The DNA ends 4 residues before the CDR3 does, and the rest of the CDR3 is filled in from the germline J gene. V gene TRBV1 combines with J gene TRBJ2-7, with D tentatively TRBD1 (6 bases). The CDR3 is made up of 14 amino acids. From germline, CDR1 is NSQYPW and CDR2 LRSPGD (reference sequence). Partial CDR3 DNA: TGCACCTGCAGTGCAGATAACAGGGAGGAT. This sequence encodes CTCSADNRED. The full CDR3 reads CTCSADNREDEQYF.

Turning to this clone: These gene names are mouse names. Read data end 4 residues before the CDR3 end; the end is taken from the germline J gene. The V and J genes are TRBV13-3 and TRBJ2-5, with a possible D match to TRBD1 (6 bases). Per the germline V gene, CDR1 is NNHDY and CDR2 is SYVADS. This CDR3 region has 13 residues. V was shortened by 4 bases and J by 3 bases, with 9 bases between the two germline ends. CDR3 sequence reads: CASSRTEQDTQYF. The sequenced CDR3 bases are TGTGCCAGCAGTCGGACAGAACAAGAC. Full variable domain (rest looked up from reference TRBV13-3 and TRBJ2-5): EAAVTQSPRSKVAVTGGKVTLSCHQTNNHDYMYWYRQDTGHGLRLIHYSYVADSTEKGDIPDGYKASRPSQENFSLILELASLSQTAVYFCASSRTEQDTQYFGPGTRLLVL.

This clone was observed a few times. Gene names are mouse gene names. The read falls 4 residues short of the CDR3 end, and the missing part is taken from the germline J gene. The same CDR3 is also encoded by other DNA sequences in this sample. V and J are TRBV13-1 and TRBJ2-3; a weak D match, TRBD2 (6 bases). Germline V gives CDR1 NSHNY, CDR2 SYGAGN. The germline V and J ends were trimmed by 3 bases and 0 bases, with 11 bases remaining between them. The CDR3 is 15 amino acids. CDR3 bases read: TGTGCCAGCAGTGCCTGGGGTTCTAGTGCAGAA. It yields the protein CASSAWGSSAE. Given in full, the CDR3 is CASSAWGSSAETLYF.

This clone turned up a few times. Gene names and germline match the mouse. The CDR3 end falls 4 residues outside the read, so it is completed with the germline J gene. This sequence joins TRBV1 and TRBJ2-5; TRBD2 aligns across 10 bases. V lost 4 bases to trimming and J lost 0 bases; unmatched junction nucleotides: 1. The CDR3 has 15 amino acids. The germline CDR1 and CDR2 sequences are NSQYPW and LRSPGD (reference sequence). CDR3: CTCSGGLGNQDTQYF. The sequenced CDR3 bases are TGCACCTGCAGTGGGGGACTGGGGAACCAAGAC.

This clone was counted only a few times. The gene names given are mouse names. The CDR3 reads CASSIRAGGYAEQFF. CDR3 DNA (partial): TGTGCCAGCAGTATAAGGGCAGGGGGCTATGCT. The rearrangement links TRBV19 to TRBJ2-1, with 7 nucleotides matching TRBD1. Coverage ceases 4 residues before the CDR3 finishes, and the germline J gene fills in the end. V lost 1 base, J lost 3 bases, and 4 bases stayed unmatched. CDR3 size: 15 residues. Germline assignment: CDR1 FNHDT and CDR2 SITEND (reference sequence).

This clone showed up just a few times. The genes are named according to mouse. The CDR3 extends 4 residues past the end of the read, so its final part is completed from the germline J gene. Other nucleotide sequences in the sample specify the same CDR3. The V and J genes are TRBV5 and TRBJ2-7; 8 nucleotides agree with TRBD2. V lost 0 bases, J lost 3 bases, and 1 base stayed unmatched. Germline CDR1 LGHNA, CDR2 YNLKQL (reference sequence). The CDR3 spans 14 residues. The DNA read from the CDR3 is TGTGCCAGCAGCCAAGATGGGACTGGCTAT. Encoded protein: CASSQDGTGY. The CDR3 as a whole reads CASSQDGTGYEQYF.

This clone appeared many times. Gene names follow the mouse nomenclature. Here the CDR3 reads CASSDMNSPLYF. The DNA read from the CDR3 is TGTGCCAGCAGTGATATGAATTCGCCC. The J gene is TRBJ1-6, the V gene TRBV13-1; D is uncertain. The CDR3 end falls 3 residues outside the read, so it is completed with the germline J gene. TRBJ1-6 qualifies as an ORF whose function is uncertain. Trimming cost V 1 base and J 7 bases, with 3 bases left between them. Germline CDR1 is NSHNY and CDR2 is SYGAGN. CDR3 length: 12 amino acids.